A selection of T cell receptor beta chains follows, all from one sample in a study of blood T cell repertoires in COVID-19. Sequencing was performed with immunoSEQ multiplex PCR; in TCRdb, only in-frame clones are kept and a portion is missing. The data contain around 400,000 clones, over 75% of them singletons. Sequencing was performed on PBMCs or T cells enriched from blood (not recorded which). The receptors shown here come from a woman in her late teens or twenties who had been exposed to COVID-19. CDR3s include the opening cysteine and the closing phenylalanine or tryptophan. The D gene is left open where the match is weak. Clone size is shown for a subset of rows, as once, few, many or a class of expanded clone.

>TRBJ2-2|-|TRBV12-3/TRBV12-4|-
TGTGCCAGCGGAAAATCCGAGGCCGGGGAGCTGTTTTTT
CASGKSEAGELFF
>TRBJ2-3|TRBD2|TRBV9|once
TGTGCCAGCAGCGTAGTTGCGTACGTAGCGGGAGGGCGTCGCACAGATACGCAGTATTTT
CASSVVAYVAGGRRTDTQYF
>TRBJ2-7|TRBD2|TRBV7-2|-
TGTGCCAGCAGCTTAGCCGTTTTGACGGGAGGGAGAAACGAGCAGTACTTC
CASSLAVLTGGRNEQYF
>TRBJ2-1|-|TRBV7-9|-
TGTGCCAGCAGCTCAGGACAGAATGAGCAGTTCTTC
CASSSGQNEQFF
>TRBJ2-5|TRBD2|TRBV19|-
TGTGCCACTGAAGCTAGCGGGGGGCTCCGCCAAGAGACCCAGTACTTC
CATEASGGLRQETQYF
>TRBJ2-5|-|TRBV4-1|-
TGCGCCAGCAGCCAAGACGAGAAGCCCCGACAAGAGACCCAGTACTTC
CASSQDEKPRQETQYF
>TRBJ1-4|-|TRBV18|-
TGTGCCAGCTCACCAATCAGGGAGGGTGCTGAAAAACTGTTTTTT
CASSPIREGAEKLFF
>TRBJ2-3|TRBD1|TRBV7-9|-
TGTGCCAGCAGCTTCTCGGGACAGGGCACAGATACGCAGTATTTT
CASSFSGQGTDTQYF
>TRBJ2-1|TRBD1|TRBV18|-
TGTGCCAGCTCACCGCTTGACAGGGGTGGGTCCTACAATGAGCAGTTCTTC
CASSPLDRGGSYNEQFF
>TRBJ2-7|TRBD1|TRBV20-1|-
TGCAGTGCTAGTCCGGGACAGCCTTCCTACGAGCAGTACTTC
CSASPGQPSYEQYF
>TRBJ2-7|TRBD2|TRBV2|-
TGTGCCAGCAGTGTAGGCCTAGCGGGTGACGAGCAGTACTTC
CASSVGLAGDEQYF
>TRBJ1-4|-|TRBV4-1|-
TGCGCCAGCAGCCTGAGACAGGAGCTTAATGAAAAACTGTTTTTT
CASSLRQELNEKLFF
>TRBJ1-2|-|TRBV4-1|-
TGCGCCAGCAGCCAAGATGTAGGGAGTGGGTATGGCTACACCTTC
CASSQDVGSGYGYTF
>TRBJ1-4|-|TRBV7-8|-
TGTGCCAGCAGCCCTAGCCGGCTTCATGAAAAACTGTTTTTT
CASSPSRLHEKLFF
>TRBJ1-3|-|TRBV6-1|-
TGTGCCAGCAGTGGAGGACAGTATAACTCTGGAAACACCATATATTTT
CASSGGQYNSGNTIYF
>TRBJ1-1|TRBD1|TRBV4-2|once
TGTGCCAGCAGCCAAGGTCAGGGGGAAAACACTGAAGCTTTCTTT
CASSQGQGENTEAFF
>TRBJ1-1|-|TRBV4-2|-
TGTGCCAGCAGCCAAGATCTCCCAGGATCCACTGAAGCTTTCTTT
CASSQDLPGSTEAFF
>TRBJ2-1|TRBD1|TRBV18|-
TGTGCCAGCTCACCAACCGGGACAGAATACAATGAGCAGTTCTTC
CASSPTGTEYNEQFF
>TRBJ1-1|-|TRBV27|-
TGTGCCAGCAGTATTGGCATAATGAACACTGAAGCTTTCTTT
CASSIGIMNTEAFF
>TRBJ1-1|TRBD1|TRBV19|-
TGTGCCAGTAGTAAGGTCGAGACAGGGTTTTCGAACACTGAAGCTTTCTTT
CASSKVETGFSNTEAFF
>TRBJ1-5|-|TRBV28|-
TGTGCCAGCAGTTTAAATGGTAGGAGGGAAAGGAGCAATCAGCCCCAGCATTTT
CASSLNGRRERSNQPQHF
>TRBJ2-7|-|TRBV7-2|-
TGTGCCAGCAGCCTCTTAACGAGGGAGCAGTGCTTC
CASSLLTREQCF
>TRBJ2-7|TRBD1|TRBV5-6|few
TGTGCCAGCAGCTCCCGACAGGGGGGGACCTACGAGCAGTACTTC
CASSSRQGGTYEQYF
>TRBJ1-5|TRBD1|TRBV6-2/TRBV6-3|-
TGTGCCAGCAGTTACTCGAACAGGGGTCAGCCCCAGCATTTT
CASSYSNRGQPQHF
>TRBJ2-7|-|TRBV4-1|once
TGCGCCAGCAGCCGTCTACCCGGGAGCTCCTACGAGCAGTACTTC
CASSRLPGSSYEQYF
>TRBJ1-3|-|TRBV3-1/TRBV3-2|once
TGTGCCAGCAGCCTAGCGGGCGCCGCTGGAAACACCATATATTTT
CASSLAGAAGNTIYF
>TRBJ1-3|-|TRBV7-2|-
TGTGCCAGCAGCACAATGATGTCTGGAAACACCATATATTTT
CASSTMMSGNTIYF
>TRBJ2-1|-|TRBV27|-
TGTGCCAGCAGTTCCCCATACACGAGGGCCTACAATGAGCAGTTCTTC
CASSSPYTRAYNEQFF
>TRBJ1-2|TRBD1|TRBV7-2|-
TGTGCCAGCAGACCTATCGGACAGGGGTATGGCTACACCTTC
CASRPIGQGYGYTF
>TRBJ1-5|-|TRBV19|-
TGTGCCAGTAGTGAGATACCCCATAGCAATCAGCCCCAGCATTTT
CASSEIPHSNQPQHF
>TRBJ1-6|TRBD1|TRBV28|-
TGTGCCAGCAGGCCGGGACAGGGGTATAATTCACCCCTCCACTTT
CASRPGQGYNSPLHF
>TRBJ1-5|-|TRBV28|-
TGTGCCAGCAGTTTAGAGAGGAGATATAGCAATCAGCCCCAGCATTTT
CASSLERRYSNQPQHF
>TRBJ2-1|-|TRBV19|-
TGTGCCAGTAGTAATGCATTCCGGGACTTAAACAATGAGCAGTTCTTC
CASSNAFRDLNNEQFF
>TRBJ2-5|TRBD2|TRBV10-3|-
TGTGCCGCCGGGACTAGCGGGGAGGAGACCCAGTACTTC
CAAGTSGEETQYF
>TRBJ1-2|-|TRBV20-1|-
TGCAGCGGGATGTCTCATGGCTACACCTTC
CSGMSHGYTF
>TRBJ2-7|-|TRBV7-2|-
TGTGCCAGCAGCTTATCCCAGGCTTCCTACGAGCAGTACTTC
CASSLSQASYEQYF
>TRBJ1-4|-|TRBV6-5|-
TGTGCCAGCAGTTACTCCGGGGCGACAGGCAATGAAAAACTGTTTTTT
CASSYSGATGNEKLFF
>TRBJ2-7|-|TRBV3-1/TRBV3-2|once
TGTGCCAGCAGCCCCCCCCAGGGCACCTACGAGCAGTACTTC
CASSPPQGTYEQYF
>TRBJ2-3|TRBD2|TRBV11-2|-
TGTGCCAGCAGCATACTAGCGGGAGAGATCACAGATACGCAGTATTTT
CASSILAGEITDTQYF
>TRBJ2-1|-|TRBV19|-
TGTGCCAGTAGGGGGTATGGAGGCGATGAGCAGTTCTTC
CASRGYGGDEQFF
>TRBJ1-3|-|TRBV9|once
TGTGCCAGCAGCGTTTCCGAAGGGGTGGGAAACACCATATATTTT
CASSVSEGVGNTIYF
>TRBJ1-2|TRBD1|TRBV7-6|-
TGTGCCTCCAGCCCGGAGACAGGGGGCTTCTATGGCTACACCTTC
CASSPETGGFYGYTF
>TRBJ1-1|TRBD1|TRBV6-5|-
TGTGCCAGCAGGTCTAGGACAGGGGTCACTGAAGCTTTCTTT
CASRSRTGVTEAFF
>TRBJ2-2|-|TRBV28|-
TGTGCCAGCAGTTTAAGCCCCTCTTCCGGGGAGCTGTTTTTT
CASSLSPSSGELFF
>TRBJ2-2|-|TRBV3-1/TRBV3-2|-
TGTGCCAGCAGCCAAGCCGGTTACACCGGGGAGCTGTTTTTT
CASSQAGYTGELFF
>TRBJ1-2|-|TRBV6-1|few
TGTGCCAGCAGTGAAGCTGAGGGGGTCGGTGGCTACACCTTC
CASSEAEGVGGYTF
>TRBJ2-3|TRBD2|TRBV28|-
TGTGCCAGCAGCCTTAGCGGGATGGGGACAGATACGCAGTATTTT
CASSLSGMGTDTQYF
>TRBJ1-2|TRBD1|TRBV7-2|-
TGTGCCAGCAGCACCCGGACAGGGGGCTCCCCTTATGGCTACACCTTC
CASSTRTGGSPYGYTF
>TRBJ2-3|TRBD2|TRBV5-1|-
TGCGCCAGCAGCTTAGTGAGCGGGGGAGTCACAGATACGCAGTATTTT
CASSLVSGGVTDTQYF
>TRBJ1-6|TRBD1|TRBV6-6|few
TGTGCCACAGGACAGGGGAATTCACCCCTCCACTTT
CATGQGNSPLHF
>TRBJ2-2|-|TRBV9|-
TGTGCCAGCAGCGTAGTGGCGGGAACGATGAACGGGGAGCTGTTTTTT
CASSVVAGTMNGELFF
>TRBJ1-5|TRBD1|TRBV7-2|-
TGTGCCAGCAGCAAACGTGGACAGGGGGATCAGCCCCAGCATTTT
CASSKRGQGDQPQHF
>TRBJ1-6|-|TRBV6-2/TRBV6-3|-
TGTGCCAGCAGTTATTTCGCCCTCCCCAGGGACTTT
CASSYFALPRDF
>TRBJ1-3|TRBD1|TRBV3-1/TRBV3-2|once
TGTGCCAGCAGCCAAGATTTTAGGACAGGGACTGGAAACACCATATATTTT
CASSQDFRTGTGNTIYF
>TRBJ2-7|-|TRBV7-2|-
TGTGCCAGCAGCCCCTGGCAGGGATCTGCGGGAAGAAGGGAAGGCGAGCAGTACTTC
CASSPWQGSAGRREGEQYF
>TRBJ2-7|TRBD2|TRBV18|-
TGTGCCAGCTCACCCCCGGGACTAGCGGGAGCAGGCTACGAGCAGTACTTC
CASSPPGLAGAGYEQYF
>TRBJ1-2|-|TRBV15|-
TGTGCCACCAGCCAGGGGCCCATGAACTATGGCTACACCTTC
CATSQGPMNYGYTF
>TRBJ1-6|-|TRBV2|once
TGTGCCAGCAGTGAAGTGACTGCTGTGGGTTCACCCCTCCACTTT
CASSEVTAVGSPLHF
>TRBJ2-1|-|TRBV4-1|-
TGCGCCAGCAGCCTCCAGGGCAATGAGCAGTTCTTC
CASSLQGNEQFF
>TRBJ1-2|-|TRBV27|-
TGTGCCAGCAGTACAGGCGTTCACTATGGCTACACCTTC
CASSTGVHYGYTF